The next 5 T cell receptor beta chains were all read from a single sample in a study of OX40 agonist ivuxolimab in advanced cancers. Some clones are missing from TCRdb's copy, which holds only in-frame ones; the method was immunoSEQ multiplex PCR. The sample carries 45,000 to 60,000 clones, approximately 80% recorded once. Sequenced here: CD4+ or CD8+ T cells sorted from blood, sampled in a trial of the OX40 agonist ivuxolimab. These receptors originate from an adult with an advanced solid tumor such as melanoma, head and neck, liver or kidney cancer.

The chain joins TRBV5-1 to TRBJ1-1; possible D gene TRBD1, 5 bases. The CDR3 length is 14 residues. V dropped 0 bases and J dropped 4 bases, with 10 bases sitting between them. The germline CDR1 and CDR2 sequences are SGHRS and YFSETQ. CDR3 nucleotide sequence: TGCGCCAGCAGCTTGGAGGCAGGGCGCACTGAAGCTTTCTTT. Translation gives CASSLEAGRTEAFF.

The V and J genes are TRBV2 and TRBJ2-2, with D tentatively TRBD1 or TRBD2 (5 bases each). Germline lookup yields CDR1 SNHLY and CDR2 FYNNEI. Deletions cut 8 bases from V and 3 bases from J, with 19 bases between. This CDR3 spans 16 amino acids. CDR3 region: CASHSRGAADTGELFF. The CDR3 DNA reads as TGTGCCAGCCACTCACGAGGGGCGGCTGACACCGGGGAGCTGTTTTTT.

The chain uses TRBV7-2 and TRBJ2-3; 9 bases are a match to TRBD2. CDR1 SGHTA and CDR2 FQGNSA come from the germline V gene. Trimming at V came to 1 base and at J to 5 bases, leaving 4 bases not matched to a gene. This CDR3 has 15 residues. The CDR3: CASSLVASGVDTQYF. The CDR3 nucleotides read TGTGCCAGCAGCTTAGTGGCTAGCGGGGTAGATACGCAGTATTTT. Combining the CDR3 with reference TRBV7-2 and TRBJ2-3 gives the whole variable domain GAGVSQSPSNKVTEKGKDVELRCDPISGHTALYWYRQSLGQGLEFLIYFQGNSAPDKSGLPSDRFSAERTGGSVSTLTIQRTQQEDSAVYLCASSLVASGVDTQYFGPGTRLTVL.

This clone was detected once. The identical CDR3 is also encoded by other nucleotide sequences in the sample. V and J are TRBV27 and TRBJ1-1; D is ambiguous. The V end lost 5 bases, the J end lost 4 bases, and 11 bases lay between the germline ends. The CDR3 spans 13 residues. Germline lookup yields CDR1 MNHEY and CDR2 SMNVEV (reference sequence). The CDR3 is CASSLRALTEAFF. The CDR3, as DNA: TGTGCCAGCAGTCTCCGGGCCCTCACTGAAGCTTTCTTT.

In this sample, this clone turned up once. V usage is TRBV27 and J usage is TRBJ2-5, with 7 bases lining up with TRBD2. Unmatched junction bases numbered 10, after V lost 10 bases and J lost 5 bases. The CDR3 is made up of 13 amino acids. The germline gives CDR1 MNHEY, CDR2 SMNVEV (reference sequence). CDR3 protein: CATRDYPQETQYF. In DNA form, the CDR3 reads TGTGCCACCCGGGACTACCCCCAGGAGACCCAGTACTTC.